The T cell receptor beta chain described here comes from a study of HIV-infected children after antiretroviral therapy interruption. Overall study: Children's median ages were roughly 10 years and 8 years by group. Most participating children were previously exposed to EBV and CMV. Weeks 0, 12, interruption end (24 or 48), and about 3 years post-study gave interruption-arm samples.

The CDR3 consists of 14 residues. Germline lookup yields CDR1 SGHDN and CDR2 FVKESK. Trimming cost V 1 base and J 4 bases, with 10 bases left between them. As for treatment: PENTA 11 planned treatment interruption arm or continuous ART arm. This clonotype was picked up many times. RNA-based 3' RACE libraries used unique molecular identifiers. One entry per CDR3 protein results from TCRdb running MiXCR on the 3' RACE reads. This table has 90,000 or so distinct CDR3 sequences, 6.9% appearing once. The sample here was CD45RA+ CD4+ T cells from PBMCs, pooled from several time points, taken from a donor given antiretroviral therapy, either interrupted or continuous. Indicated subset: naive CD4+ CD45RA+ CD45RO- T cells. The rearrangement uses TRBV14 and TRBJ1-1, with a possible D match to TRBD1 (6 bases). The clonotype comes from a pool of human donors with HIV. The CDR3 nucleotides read TGTGCCAGCAGCCAAGTCAGGGGTCGCACTGAAGCTTTCTTT. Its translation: CASSQVRGRTEAFF.